Listed here is a single T cell receptor beta chain. Its antigen is not identified. The second PCR ran about 6 to 12 cycles with a sample-barcoded 5' primer and J-beta primers. TCRdb re-called the 5' RACE reads through MiXCR, storing one row per CDR3 protein. Here the sample spans about 1.4 million distinct CDR3 sequences, roughly 60% being singletons. These data belong to a study of blood T cells in healthy people across ages. Study-wide findings and caveats: Correlation between TCR beta diversity and naive T cell percentage was strong. The authors considered diversity estimates from one million T cells to be underestimates.

From germline, CDR1 is MGHRA and CDR2 YSYEKL. V gave up 0 bases and J gave up 11 bases, with 10 bases separating them. The CDR3 is made up of 12 amino acids. Every donor provided around 10 milliliters of peripheral blood. Sequencing was done on a sample of blood. The chain couples TRBV4-1 to TRBJ1-2, with a possible D match to TRBD1 (5 bases). The sequence derives from a man younger than 35 in good health. As DNA, the CDR3 is TGCGCCAGCAGCCAAGATCGGGGACCTTACACCTTC. It yields the protein CASSQDRGPYTF.